This T cell receptor (beta chain) was sequenced in a study of shared clonotypes between healthy human individuals (dated by TCRdb to 2019 to 2021). For context, the study as a whole: The cohort included a few men and a couple of women between 18 and 49 years of age. For each donor, CD4 naive and CD4 memory were each given three plates, CD8 naive was given two plates, and CD8 memory was given one plate. Blood TCR repertoires of roughly five healthy adults were deeply sequenced to estimate repertoire size and the extent of clonotype sharing between individuals. To increase sequencing depth and limit assay-specific biases, different laboratories used diverse techniques to prepare libraries and sequence TCR repertoires. Leukapheresis yielded between about 0.9 and 9.5 billion PBMCs per donor. Results the study describes overall, beyond this receptor: Because the study included only a small number of donors, the genetic and exposure-history diversity represented was limited. Across four donors, 4.5% to 6.5% of naive CD4, roughly 3.4% of naive CD8, 2% to 2.5% of memory CD4, and 0.3% to 0.45% of memory CD8 clonotypes were shared. Incomplete sequencing was indicated by rarefaction of sorted-subset datasets, despite the large sequencing depth. Sampling was restricted to blood, and TCR repertoires in tissues likely differ from the TCR repertoires found in blood. Compared with non-shared clonotypes, clonotypes shared by all four sorted-subset donors had higher generation probabilities. Estimated clonotype richness was generally larger for naive than for memory subsets. Based on pairwise subsampling, the degree of clonotype sharing among donors was expected to be affected by sequencing depth.

Including cysteine and phenylalanine, the CDR3 has 14 amino acids. The DNA shown is the 42-base CDR3, in frame from base 1. The V end loses 1 base and the J end loses 7 bases, and a stretch of 11 bases separates them. For CDR1 and CDR2, the germline V gene (reference sequence) lists LNHDA and SQIVND. The donors were healthy, HIV-negative adults with no recently reported acute infections or vaccinations. All donors were Caucasian adults living in Nashville, Tennessee, USA. CD4+ T cells were enriched by magnetic negative selection, after which naive cells were positively selected on CD45RA and the negative fraction was taken as the memory subset. Blood was obtained by leukapheresis, after which PBMCs were separated by Ficoll-Histopaque density gradient centrifugation and cryopreserved in liquid nitrogen vapor phase. Analytical flow cytometry was used to check the purity and quantity of each magnetically sorted T cell population. Genomic DNA was isolated from every sorted fraction and measured by UV absorbance on a Nanodrop 2000c.

Comment on this clone: Its antigen remains unidentified. Base qualities are not at hand, and no much larger clone is one base apart.

Using the deep immunoSEQ assay, multiplex PCR amplified TCR CDR3 regions from genomic DNA. Extracted genomic DNA from each cell subset was spread evenly across all wells of several immunoSEQ 96-well plates, with each plate serving as a replicate. For sorted subsets, each replicate PCR was loaded with roughly 0.2 ug genomic DNA, equivalent to 30,000 or so T cell genomes. Purified libraries were quantified with a Qubit 3.0 fluorometer, sized on a Bioanalyzer 2100, and re-quantified with the KAPA Library Quantification kit. Each immunoSEQ 96-well plate was sequenced on its own single-read 150-cycle Illumina NextSeq 550 flow cell. On the authors' methods: Because the immunoSEQ output included only junctional sequences and no quality scores, the filtering could not be the same as the filtering used for full-length reads. Sequences were annotated with PyIR, a Python wrapper for IgBLAST v1.9, and V/J genes and CDR3 were assigned using IMGT germline references. Any read was removed if the V/J assignment was weak (E-value above 1e-6), the CDR3 was missing, or the read contained stop codons, out-of-frame junctions, or ambiguous translated residues. V3J clonotypes were defined as sequences sharing the same inferred V gene, J gene, and CDR3 amino acid sequence. Percentage overlap between repertoires was computed as shared unique clonotypes divided by the size of the smaller repertoire. Three approaches were used to assess repertoire richness: RTK rarefaction, the Chao1 estimator, and Recon v2.1 estimates of unobserved clonotypes. Generation probabilities were computed with OLGA for all TCRbeta clonotypes obtained by the gDNA method from several donors. TCRdb carries this immuneACCESS record with in-frame sequences only. Its versions omit some clonotypes, under half of them owing to an unresolved V gene in the studies checked, with the rest unexplained. V, J and clone size reflect that table, while D and trimming were determined from the DNA. A total of some 2,500,000 clones appear in this sample, roughly 93% of them only once. Clones ranked in the top ten supply approximately 0.36% of the sample.

This TCR came from a man between 18 and 29 years old in good health. Some clones in this sample may be carry-over from other donors' samples. Sequencing was done on a sample of naive CD4+ T cells from PBMCs. Per the publication, the cell subset or site label means: CD45RA+ positively selected. The chain links TRBV19 with TRBJ1-5; the D segment cannot be called with confidence. The CDR3 protein: CASSIVGGPQPQHF. The DNA sequence is given as TGTGCCAGTAGTATAGTAGGAGGACCCCAGCCCCAGCATTTT.